These 14 T cell receptor beta chains were sequenced from one sample in a study of blood T cell repertoires in COVID-19. Sequencing used immunoSEQ multiplex PCR; TCRdb keeps in-frame clones, though not all of them. Here the sample spans around 200,000 clones, 85% being singletons. The specimen was peripheral blood. These receptors all come from an older person with COVID-19, enrolled during active disease.

The rearrangement uses TRBV6-5 and TRBJ2-7, with 8 positions matching TRBD2. The trim removed 6 bases at V and 3 bases at J, leaving 4 bases unmatched. Germline V gene sequence: CDR1 MNHEY, CDR2 SVGAGI. This CDR3 has 13 residues. CDR3 in amino acids: CASRVAGNYEQYF. The CDR3 DNA is TGTGCCAGCAGGGTAGCGGGAAACTACGAGCAGTACTTC.

The CDR3 reads CSGGTGTTEAFF. The CDR3 DNA reads TGCAGCGGAGGGACAGGGACCACTGAAGCTTTCTTT. This chain joins TRBV29-1 and TRBJ1-1; TRBD1 matches at 9 bases. Trimming cost V 7 bases and J 4 bases; bases outside gene matches: 4. Per germline, CDR1 SQVTM and CDR2 ANQGSEA. The CDR3 length is 12 residues. Variable domain in full (rest from reference TRBV29-1 and TRBJ1-1): SAVISQKPSRDICQRGTSLTIQCQVDSQVTMMFWYRQQPGQSLTLIATANQGSEATYESGFVIDKFPISRPNLTFSTLTVSNMSPEDSSIYLCSGGTGTTEAFFGQGTRLTVV.

The V and J genes are TRBV2 and TRBJ1-5, with TRBD1 as a possible D gene (6 bases). Looked up from germline, CDR1 is SNHLY and CDR2 is FYNNEI. This CDR3 contains 15 residues. V lost 6 bases to trimming and J lost 7 bases, with 19 bases between them. The CDR3 region has the DNA TGTGCCAGCAGCTTCTGGGGGCGGCCAGAACAGCCCCAGCATTTT. Amino acids: CASSFWGRPEQPQHF.

This sequence joins TRBV29-1 and TRBJ2-3; 7 bases map to TRBD2. The CDR3 covers 13 residues. Germline V gene data show CDR1 as SQVTM and CDR2 as ANQGSEA. Trimming cost V 2 bases and J 2 bases; bases outside gene matches: 1. The CDR3 spells CSVESGITDTQYF. In nucleotides, the CDR3 is TGCAGCGTTGAAAGCGGGATCACAGATACGCAGTATTTT.

This sequence joins TRBV19 and TRBJ2-1; 11 bases match TRBD1. V was clipped by 4 bases and J by 8 bases; unmatched bases: 7. Germline V gene lookup returns CDR1 LNHDA and CDR2 SQIVND (reference sequence). This CDR3 is 15 amino acids long. The CDR3, as DNA: TGTGCCAGTAGTACTCCGGACAGGGGGCGATATGAGCAGTTCTTC. Translated: CASSTPDRGRYEQFF.

The chain recombines TRBV29-1 with TRBJ1-2; TRBD1 might be the D (5 bases). This CDR3 is 13 amino acids long. The germline V and J ends were trimmed by 5 bases and 4 bases, with 14 bases remaining between them. Per germline, CDR1 SQVTM and CDR2 ANQGSEA. As DNA, the CDR3 is TGCAGCGTTTATAAGGGACTGGGCTATGGCTACACCTTC. It translates to CSVYKGLGYGYTF.

Details on this clone: An end of the junction does not agree with germline; a read error may underlie this. At the DNA level, this CDR3 is encoded by other sequences in the same sample as well. The chain is built from TRBV28 and TRBJ2-6; TRBD1 agrees at 10 bases. This CDR3 contains 16 residues. CDR1 is MDHEN and CDR2 is SYDVKM in the germline V gene. CDR3 coding DNA: TGTGCCAGCAGTAGGACAGGGGGGTACTGGGCTAACGTCCTGACTTTC. Residues: CASSRTGGYWANVLTF.

As to this clone: At one end, the junction sequence differs from germline, possibly due to a read error. This chain links TRBV19 with TRBJ1-2; 7 bases align to TRBD1. Germline V gene data show CDR1 as LNHDA and CDR2 as SQIVND (reference sequence). The CDR3 loop spans 14 amino acids. DNA of the CDR3: TGTGCCAGTAGTATAGGACAGGGAAACTCTGGCTACACCTTC. Protein sequence: CASSIGQGNSGYTF. The full variable domain, completed using reference TRBV19 and TRBJ1-2, is DGGITQSPKYLFRKEGQNVTLSCEQNLNHDAMYWYRQDPGQGLRLIYYSQIVNDFQKGDIAEGYSVSREKKESFPLTVTSAQKNPTAFYLCASSIGQGNSGYTFGSGTRLTVV.

This clone was detected once. This sequence joins TRBV30 and TRBJ1-5, with TRBD1 matching over 8 bases. V was clipped by 4 bases and J by 6 bases; unmatched bases: 11. This CDR3 comprises 15 residues. Germline V gene data show CDR1 as GTSNPN and CDR2 as SVGIG (reference sequence). The DNA of the CDR3 is TGTGCCTGGACCAACCAGGGGGCGAGAGCTCAGCCCCAGCATTTT. Translation gives CAWTNQGARAQPQHF.

The CDR3 DNA sequence: TGTGCCATCAGTGTGGGGGGGAACTACAATGAGCAGTTCTTC. This translates into CAISVGGNYNEQFF. This chain links TRBV10-3 with TRBJ2-1, with 7 bases lining up with TRBD2. V gave up 4 bases and J gave up 3 bases; unmatched junction bases: 3. There are 14 residues in the CDR3. Germline-derived CDR1 and CDR2 are ENHRY and SYGVKD.

The genes are TRBV7-3 and TRBJ2-2; 13 bases align to TRBD2. CDR3 length: 16 amino acids. Trimming at V came to 6 bases and at J to 9 bases, leaving 10 bases not matched to a gene. Germline CDR1 is SGHTA and CDR2 is FQGTGA. This CDR3 is CASSDPLAGGPWELFF. In nucleotides, the CDR3 is TGTGCCAGCAGTGATCCACTAGCGGGAGGGCCCTGGGAGCTGTTTTTT.

The rearrangement links TRBV7-9 to TRBJ2-3; D is undetermined. The germline gives CDR1 SEHNR, CDR2 FQNEAQ (reference sequence). The CDR3 has 13 residues. V was trimmed by 4 bases and J by 8 bases, leaving 13 bases between them. The CDR3 here is CASSSPLLSTQYF. The CDR3, as DNA: TGTGCCAGCAGCTCCCCGCTACTGTCTACGCAGTATTTT. Full variable domain (outside the CDR3, taken from reference TRBV7-9 and TRBJ2-3): DTGVSQNPRHKITKRGQNVTFRCDPISEHNRLYWYRQTLGQGPEFLTYFQNEAQLEKSRLLSDRFSAERPKGSFSTLEIQRTEQGDSAMYLCASSSPLLSTQYFGPGTRLTVL.

The chain recombines TRBV5-4 with TRBJ2-2; TRBD2 is a possible D gene (6 bases). Trimming shortened V by 4 bases and J by 2 bases, and 21 bases separated the two germline ends. From germline, CDR1 is SGHNT and CDR2 YYREEE (reference sequence). The CDR3 totals 18 residues. The CDR3 DNA reads as TGTGCCAGCAGCCTGGGAGGCAGCTTAACACTTAACACCGGGGAGCTGTTTTTT. Protein: CASSLGGSLTLNTGELFF.

The V call is TRBV6-2 or TRBV6-3, the J call TRBJ2-7, with 8 bases fitting TRBD1. CDR1 is MNHEY and CDR2 is SVGEGT in the germline V gene. CDR3 length equals 17 residues. The V gene end was trimmed by 6 bases and the J gene end by 1 base; junction bases not matched to a gene: 14. This CDR3 is CASSPVLGTGVSYEQYF. For the CDR3, the DNA is TGTGCCAGCAGCCCTGTTTTGGGGACAGGCGTTTCCTACGAGCAGTACTTC.